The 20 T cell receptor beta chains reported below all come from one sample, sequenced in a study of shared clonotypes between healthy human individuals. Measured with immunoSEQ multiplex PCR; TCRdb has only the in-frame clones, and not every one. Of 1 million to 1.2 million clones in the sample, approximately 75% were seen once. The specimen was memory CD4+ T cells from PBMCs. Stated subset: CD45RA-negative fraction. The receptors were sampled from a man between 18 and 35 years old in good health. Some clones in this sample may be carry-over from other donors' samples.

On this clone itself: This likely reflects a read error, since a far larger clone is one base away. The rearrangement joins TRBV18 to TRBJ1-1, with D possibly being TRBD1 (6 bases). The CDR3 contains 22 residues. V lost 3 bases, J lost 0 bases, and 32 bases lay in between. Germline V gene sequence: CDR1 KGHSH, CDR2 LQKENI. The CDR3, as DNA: TGTGCCAGCTCACCTTCGATAAAATTCACAGGGCTTCCGAAGGTTATGAACACTGAAGCTTTCTTT. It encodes CASSPSIKFTGLPKVMNTEAFF.

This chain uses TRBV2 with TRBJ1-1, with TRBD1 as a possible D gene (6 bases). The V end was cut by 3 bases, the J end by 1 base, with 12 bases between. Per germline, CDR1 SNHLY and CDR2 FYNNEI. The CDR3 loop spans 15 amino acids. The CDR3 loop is CASSEFPGQNTEAFF. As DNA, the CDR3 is TGTGCCAGCAGTGAGTTTCCGGGACAGAACACTGAAGCTTTCTTT.

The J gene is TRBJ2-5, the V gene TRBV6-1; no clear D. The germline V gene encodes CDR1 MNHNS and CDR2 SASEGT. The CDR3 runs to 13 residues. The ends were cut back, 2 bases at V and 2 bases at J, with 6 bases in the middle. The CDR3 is CASSEKTQETQYF. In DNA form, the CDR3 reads TGTGCCAGCAGTGAAAAGACTCAAGAGACCCAGTACTTC.

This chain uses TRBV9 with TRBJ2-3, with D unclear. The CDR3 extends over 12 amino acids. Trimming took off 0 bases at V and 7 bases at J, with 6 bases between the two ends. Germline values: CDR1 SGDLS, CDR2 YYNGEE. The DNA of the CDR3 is TGTGCCAGCAGCGTAGACCCTTATACGCAGTATTTT. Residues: CASSVDPYTQYF. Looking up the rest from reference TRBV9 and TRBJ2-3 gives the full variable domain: DSGVTQTPKHLITATGQRVTLRCSPRSGDLSVYWYQQSLDQGLQFLIQYYNGEERAKGNILERFSAQQFPDLHSELNLSSLELGDSALYFCASSVDPYTQYFGPGTRLTVL.

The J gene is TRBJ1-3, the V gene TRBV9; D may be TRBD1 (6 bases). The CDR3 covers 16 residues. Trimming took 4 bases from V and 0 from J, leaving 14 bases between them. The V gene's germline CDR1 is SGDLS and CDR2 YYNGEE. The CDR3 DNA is TGTGCCAGCAGCTCCCAACAGGGAGGCTCTGGAAACACCATATATTTT. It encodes CASSSQQGGSGNTIYF.

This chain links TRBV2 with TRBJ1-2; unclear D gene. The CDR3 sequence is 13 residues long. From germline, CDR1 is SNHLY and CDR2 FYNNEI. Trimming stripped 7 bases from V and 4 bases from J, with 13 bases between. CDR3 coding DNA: TGTGCCAGCAAGGGCAACTCGGGCTATGGCTACACCTTC. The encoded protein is CASKGNSGYGYTF.

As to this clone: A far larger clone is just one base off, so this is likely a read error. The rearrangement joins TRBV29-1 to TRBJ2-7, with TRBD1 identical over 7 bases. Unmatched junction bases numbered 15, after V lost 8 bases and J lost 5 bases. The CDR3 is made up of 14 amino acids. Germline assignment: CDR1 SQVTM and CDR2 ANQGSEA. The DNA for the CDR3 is TGCAGCCCCCTGAGGGGGACAGCCTTGGACGAGCAGTACTTC. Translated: CSPLRGTALDEQYF.

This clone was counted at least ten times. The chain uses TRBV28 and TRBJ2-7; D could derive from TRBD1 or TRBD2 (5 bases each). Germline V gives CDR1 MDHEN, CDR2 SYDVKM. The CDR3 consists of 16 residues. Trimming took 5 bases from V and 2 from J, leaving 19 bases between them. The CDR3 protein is CASSTDRDGNPYEQYF. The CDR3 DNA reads TGTGCCAGCAGTACAGACCGGGACGGGAACCCCTACGAGCAGTACTTC.

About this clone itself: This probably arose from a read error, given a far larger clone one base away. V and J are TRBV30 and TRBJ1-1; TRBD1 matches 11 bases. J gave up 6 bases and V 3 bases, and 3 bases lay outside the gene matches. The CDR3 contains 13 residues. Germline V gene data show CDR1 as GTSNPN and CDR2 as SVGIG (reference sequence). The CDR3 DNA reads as TGTGCCTGGAGGGGACAGGGGGGGGCTGAAGCTTTCTTT. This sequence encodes CAWRGQGGAEAFF.

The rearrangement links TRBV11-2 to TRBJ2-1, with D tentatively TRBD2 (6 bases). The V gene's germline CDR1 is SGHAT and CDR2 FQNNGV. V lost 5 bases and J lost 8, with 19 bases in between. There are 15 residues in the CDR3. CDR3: CASSGESTRMDEQFF. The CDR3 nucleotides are TGTGCCAGCAGCGGGGAATCGACTAGGATGGATGAGCAGTTCTTC.

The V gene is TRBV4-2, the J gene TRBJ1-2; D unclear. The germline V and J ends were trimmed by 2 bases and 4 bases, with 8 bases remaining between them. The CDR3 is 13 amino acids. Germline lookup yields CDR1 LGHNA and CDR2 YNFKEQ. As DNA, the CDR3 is TGTGCCAGCAGCCAATGGGGAATCTATGGCTACACCTTC. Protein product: CASSQWGIYGYTF.

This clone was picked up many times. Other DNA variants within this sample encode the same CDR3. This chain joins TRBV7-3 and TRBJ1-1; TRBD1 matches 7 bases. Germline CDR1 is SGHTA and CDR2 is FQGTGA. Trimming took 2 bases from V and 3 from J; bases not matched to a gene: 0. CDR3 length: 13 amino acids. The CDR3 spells CASSLQGDTEAFF. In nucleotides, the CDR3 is TGTGCCAGCAGCTTACAGGGGGACACTGAAGCTTTCTTT.

In DNA, the CDR3 is TGTGCCAGCAGCCAAGATTCGGAGACCCAGTACTTC. As protein: CASSQDSETQYF. This chain links TRBV4-2 with TRBJ2-5, with no clear D. CDR1 is LGHNA, CDR2 YNFKEQ, per germline. This CDR3 region has 12 residues. V lost 0 bases to trimming and J lost 5 bases, with 4 bases between them.

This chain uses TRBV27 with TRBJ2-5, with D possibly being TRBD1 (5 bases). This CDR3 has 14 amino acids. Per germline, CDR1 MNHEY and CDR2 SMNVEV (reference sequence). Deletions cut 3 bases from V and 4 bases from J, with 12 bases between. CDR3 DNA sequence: TGTGCCAGCAGTTTGGGGCGGTACCGAGAGACCCAGTACTTC. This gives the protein CASSLGRYRETQYF.

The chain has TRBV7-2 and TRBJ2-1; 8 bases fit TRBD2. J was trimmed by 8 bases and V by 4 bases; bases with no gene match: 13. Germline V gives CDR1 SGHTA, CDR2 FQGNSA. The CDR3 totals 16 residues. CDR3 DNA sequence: TGTGCCAGCAGCTCAGATAGCGGGACCGTTGGGTATGAGCAGTTCTTC. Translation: CASSSDSGTVGYEQFF.

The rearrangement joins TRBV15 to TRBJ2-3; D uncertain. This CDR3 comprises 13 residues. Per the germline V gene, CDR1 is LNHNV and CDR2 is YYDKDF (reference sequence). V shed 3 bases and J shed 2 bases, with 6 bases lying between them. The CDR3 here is CATSRPDTDTQYF. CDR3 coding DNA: TGTGCCACCAGCAGGCCAGACACAGATACGCAGTATTTT.

The CDR3: CASSRTGTGYNEQFF. CDR3 in DNA: TGTGCCAGCAGTCGGACCGGGACAGGCTACAATGAGCAGTTCTTC. V and J are TRBV11-1 and TRBJ2-1, with 8 bases identical to TRBD1. The CDR3 covers 15 residues. Germline V gives CDR1 SGHAT, CDR2 FQDESV (reference sequence). With V trimmed by 6 bases and J by 3 bases, 7 bases remained unmatched.

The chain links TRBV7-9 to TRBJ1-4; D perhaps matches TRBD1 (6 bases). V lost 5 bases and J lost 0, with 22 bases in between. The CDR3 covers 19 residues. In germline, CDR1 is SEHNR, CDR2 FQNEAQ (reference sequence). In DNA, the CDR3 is TGTGCCAGCAGCCCTGCGGCCTCCGGGGGGGGCACAACTAATGAAAAACTGTTTTTT. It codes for CASSPAASGGGTTNEKLFF.

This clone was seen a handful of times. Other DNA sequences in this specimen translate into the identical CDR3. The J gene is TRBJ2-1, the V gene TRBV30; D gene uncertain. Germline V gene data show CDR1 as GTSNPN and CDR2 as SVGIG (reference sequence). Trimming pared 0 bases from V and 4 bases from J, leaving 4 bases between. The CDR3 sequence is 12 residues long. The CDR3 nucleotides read TGTGCCTGGAGTGTGCTTTACAATGAGCAGTTCTTC. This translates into CAWSVLYNEQFF.

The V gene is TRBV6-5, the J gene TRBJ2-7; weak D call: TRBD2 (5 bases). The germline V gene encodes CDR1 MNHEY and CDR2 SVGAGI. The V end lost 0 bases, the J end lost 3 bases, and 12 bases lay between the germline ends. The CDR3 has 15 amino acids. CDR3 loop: CASSYSITGIYEQYF. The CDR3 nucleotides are TGTGCCAGCAGTTACTCGATAACGGGGATCTACGAGCAGTACTTC.